These T cell receptor beta chains were read from a single sample in a study of blood T cell repertoires in COVID-19. Produced via immunoSEQ multiplex PCR; TCRdb's table is partial and in-frame only. Of about 280,000 clones listed, 85% were seen once; the top ten hold 2% to 3%. Sequencing was performed on PBMCs or T cells enriched from blood (not recorded which). The source is a woman aged 50 to 60 who had recovered from COVID-19. The CDR3 runs from the conserved cysteine through the conserved F or W. A D gene is named only where the DNA matches it firmly. Clone size is not always given. Where it is, it says once, few, many or a class for expanded clones.

clone_size	d_call	v_call	j_call	cdr3_nt	cdr3_aa
NA	TRBD1	TRBV19	TRBJ2-7	TGTGCCAGTAGTATAGATGGATCACAGGGGTCTCCCTACGAGCAGTACTTC	CASSIDGSQGSPYEQYF
NA	TRBD2	TRBV7-2	TRBJ2-7	TGTGCCAGCAGCTTAGGCGGGAGGGATTACGAGCAGTACTTC	CASSLGGRDYEQYF
NA	TRBD1	TRBV29-1	TRBJ1-2	TGCAGCGTCGCTGGACAGGGAAACTATGGCTACACCTTC	CSVAGQGNYGYTF
once	NA	TRBV5-8	TRBJ1-5	TGTGCCAGCAGCACAGGGATTGGACTCAATCAGCCCCAGCATTTT	CASSTGIGLNQPQHF
once	TRBD2	TRBV9	TRBJ2-1	TGTGCCAGCAGCGTTCGACTAGCGGGGGACAATGAGCAGTTCTTC	CASSVRLAGDNEQFF
NA	NA	TRBV10-3	TRBJ1-5	TGTGCCATCAGTGGAGTCAATCAGCCCCAGCATTTT	CAISGVNQPQHF
NA	TRBD1	TRBV11-2	TRBJ1-1	TGTGCCAGCAGCTTAGGACAGGGAAGATTGCCTGAAGCTTTCTTT	CASSLGQGRLPEAFF
NA	NA	TRBV4-1	TRBJ1-5	TGCGCCAGCAGCCAAGATTCCAGGACTTATAGCAATCAGCCCCAGCATTTT	CASSQDSRTYSNQPQHF
NA	NA	TRBV3-1/TRBV3-2	TRBJ1-2	TGTGCCAGCAGCCAAGATTGGGGGGGTACGTCTGGCTACACCTTC	CASSQDWGGTSGYTF
NA	NA	TRBV4-1	TRBJ1-6	TGCGCCAGCAGCCAAGAGAGCTCCTATAATTCACCCCTCCACTTT	CASSQESSYNSPLHF
NA	TRBD2	TRBV5-4	TRBJ2-5	TGTGCCAGCAGCTTGTTCTCCGGGGGGGAGACCCAGTACTTC	CASSLFSGGETQYF
NA	TRBD2	TRBV19	TRBJ2-1	TGTGCCAGTGGGCTAGCGGGAGGGTACTACAATGAGCAGTTCTTC	CASGLAGGYYNEQFF
NA	TRBD1	TRBV18	TRBJ1-2	TGTGCCAGCTCACCTTCCGGGACAGGGGGTTATGGCTACACCTTC	CASSPSGTGGYGYTF
NA	NA	TRBV2	TRBJ2-7	TGTGCCAGCAGTGAAGCGGGGGACTTTTACGAGCAGTACTTC	CASSEAGDFYEQYF
NA	NA	TRBV19	TRBJ1-1	TGTGCCAGTAGTATTAGTATGAACACTGAAGCTTTCTTT	CASSISMNTEAFF
NA	TRBD1	TRBV3-1/TRBV3-2	TRBJ1-6	TGTGCCAGCAGCCCAGGGGGCCGTAATTCACCCCTCCACTTT	CASSPGGRNSPLHF
NA	NA	TRBV6-2/TRBV6-3	TRBJ2-7	TGTGCCAGCAGTTACGAACAGTTCTACGAGCAGTACTTC	CASSYEQFYEQYF
once	TRBD1	TRBV29-1	TRBJ1-3	TGCAGCGTTGAGGCTATACCGACAGGGGCTGACGGAAACACCATATATTTT	CSVEAIPTGADGNTIYF
NA	NA	TRBV19	TRBJ2-3	TGTGCCAGTAGTATTTCGGACAGGCAGTATTTT	CASSISDRQYF
NA	NA	TRBV6-5	TRBJ1-5	TGTGCCAGCAGGGTGGACAGCGGTCAGCCCCAGCATTTT	CASRVDSGQPQHF
NA	NA	TRBV30	TRBJ1-4	TGTGCCTGGAGTCTTGGACGTGTCGGAGGGGAAAAACTGTTTTTT	CAWSLGRVGGEKLFF
NA	TRBD2	TRBV11-2	TRBJ2-4	TGTGCCAGCAGCTCCCTAGCGGGGGGGGACATTCAGTACTTC	CASSSLAGGDIQYF
NA	NA	TRBV7-9	TRBJ1-2	TGTGCCAGCAGGGACTTAATCTATGGCTACACCTTC	CASRDLIYGYTF
NA	NA	TRBV4-1	TRBJ2-7	TGCGCCAGCAGCCAAGCTATCAGGGGATACTCCTACGAGCAGTACTTC	CASSQAIRGYSYEQYF
NA	TRBD1	TRBV7-9	TRBJ1-3	TGTGCCAGCAGCAGAAGGGACAGATCCTCTGGAAACACCATATATTTT	CASSRRDRSSGNTIYF
NA	NA	TRBV18	TRBJ1-6	TGTGCCAGCTCACCCCGAACGACTACCGCCAACTATAATTCACCCCTCCACTTT	CASSPRTTTANYNSPLHF
NA	NA	TRBV4-2	TRBJ2-7	TGTGCCAGCAGCCCCACCACGGGGTACGACAGGCCCCCCGAGCAGTACTTC	CASSPTTGYDRPPEQYF
NA	TRBD2	TRBV5-1	TRBJ2-2	TGCGCCAGCAGCTTGGCTGCGGGGGGGCCGACCGGGGAGCTGTTTTTT	CASSLAAGGPTGELFF
NA	TRBD2	TRBV29-1	TRBJ2-7	TGCAGCGTTGAAGTAACCCGTACTAGCGGCTCCTACGAGCAGTACTTC	CSVEVTRTSGSYEQYF
NA	NA	TRBV9	TRBJ2-3	TGTGCCAGCAGCGTAGCGTCCAGCACAGATACGCAGTATTTT	CASSVASSTDTQYF
once	NA	TRBV14	TRBJ2-2	TGTGCCAGCAGCCAACAGACAGTTTACACCGGGGAGCTGTTTTTT	CASSQQTVYTGELFF
NA	NA	TRBV2	TRBJ2-5	TGTGCCAGCAGTGAAGCTAGACGGTATACAGGGACCCAGTACTTC	CASSEARRYTGTQYF
NA	TRBD1	TRBV3-1/TRBV3-2	TRBJ1-6	TGTGCCAGCAGCGGAGACAGGGACAGGGTGAATTCACCCCTCCACTTT	CASSGDRDRVNSPLHF
NA	NA	TRBV3-1/TRBV3-2	TRBJ2-1	TGTGCCAGCAGCCAAGATGGTCGTGGGGCAGCAAGGTACAATGAGCAGTTCTTC	CASSQDGRGAARYNEQFF
NA	TRBD1	TRBV4-1	TRBJ1-1	TGCGCCAGCAGCTCAGGGGGCAGGAGGGAAATGACAGCTTTCTTT	CASSSGGRREMTAFF
NA	NA	TRBV28	TRBJ1-6	TGTGCCAGCAGTACGCAGGGGACGGTTTCACCCCTCCACTTT	CASSTQGTVSPLHF
few	TRBD2	TRBV6-5	TRBJ2-3	TGTGCCAGCAGTAGACTAGCGGGGGGAGATACGCAGTATTTT	CASSRLAGGDTQYF
NA	NA	TRBV6-5	TRBJ2-1	TGTGCCAGCAGTCCGACAGCCTACAATGAGCAGTTCTTC	CASSPTAYNEQFF
NA	TRBD1	TRBV2	TRBJ2-7	TGTGCCAGCAGTGAAGCGGCAGGGGGCCCCTACGAGCAGTACTTC	CASSEAAGGPYEQYF
NA	NA	TRBV6-2/TRBV6-3	TRBJ2-7	TGTGCCAGCAGCCCGCCTCTGACTAGTTTCTACGAGCAGTACTTC	CASSPPLTSFYEQYF
NA	NA	TRBV11-2	TRBJ2-7	TGTGCCAGCACCATGACAGCGAGTAGCTCCTACGAGCAGTACTTC	CASTMTASSSYEQYF
NA	NA	TRBV11-3	TRBJ2-2	TGTGCCAGCAGCGCCGGGCTGGGGGCGGGGGAGAACACCGGGGAGCTGTTTTTT	CASSAGLGAGENTGELFF
NA	NA	TRBV18	TRBJ1-3	TGTGCCAGCTCACCTGGCGGCATCGGCTCTGGAAACACCATATATTTT	CASSPGGIGSGNTIYF
NA	NA	TRBV19	TRBJ1-2	TGTGCCAGTAGTCCAAGGGGCTTTGGCTACACCTTC	CASSPRGFGYTF
NA	NA	TRBV12-3/TRBV12-4	TRBJ1-3	TGTGCCAGCAGTGCGGACAACCAAAACACCATATATTTT	CASSADNQNTIYF
NA	TRBD1	TRBV18	TRBJ1-2	TGTGCCAGCTCGCCTGGACAGGCGGAGCTGGTTGGCTACACCTTC	CASSPGQAELVGYTF
NA	NA	TRBV9	TRBJ2-3	TGTGCCAGCAGCTTCCGATCTATTACTAGCACAGATACGCAGTATTTT	CASSFRSITSTDTQYF
NA	TRBD1	TRBV6-5	TRBJ1-2	TGTGCCAGCGCCCTCACAGGGGGCGATTACTATGGCTACACCTTC	CASALTGGDYYGYTF
NA	NA	TRBV5-1	TRBJ1-6	TGCGCCAGCAGCTTGTCCAGCTCCTATAATTCACCCCTCCACTTT	CASSLSSSYNSPLHF
once	NA	TRBV3-1/TRBV3-2	TRBJ2-1	TGTGCCAGCAGCCAAGGAAGTGGTAGCCGCCTATCCTACAATGAGCAGTTCTTC	CASSQGSGSRLSYNEQFF
once	TRBD1	TRBV5-8	TRBJ1-2	TGTGCCAGCAGCCCGCAGGCAGGGGGCACAGGCTACACCTTC	CASSPQAGGTGYTF
NA	NA	TRBV28	TRBJ1-3	TGTGCCAGCAGTAACGGGGGGAGAAACACCATATATTTT	CASSNGGRNTIYF
NA	TRBD1	TRBV24-1	TRBJ2-1	TGTGCCACCAGTGAGTCCGGGACAGGAGGGCAGTTCTTC	CATSESGTGGQFF